Presented here are 20 T cell receptor beta chains from one specimen sequenced in a study of blood T cell repertoires in COVID-19. Using immunoSEQ multiplex PCR, the repertoire was profiled, and TCRdb retains in-frame clones only, with some absent. The repertoire holds over 60,000 clones, with 90% as singletons. The sample was peripheral blood. The receptors were gathered from a man aged 50 or older with COVID-19, enrolled during active disease.

The chain carries TRBV4-3 and TRBJ2-7; unclear D gene. The V and J ends lost 1 base and 1 base respectively, with 11 bases between them. Germline V CDR1 and CDR2: LGHNA, YSLEER. The CDR3 sequence is 15 residues long. CDR3 nucleotide sequence: TGCGCCAGCAGCCAAGGACGGGTTGGTTCCTACGAGCAGTACTTC. The encoded protein is CASSQGRVGSYEQYF.

CDR3 sequence (DNA): TGTGCCAGCAGCTTAGAGCTAGATACGCAGTATTTT. This sequence encodes CASSLELDTQYF. The gene calls are TRBV7-2 and TRBJ2-3; D not certain. The CDR3 runs to 12 residues. The germline gives CDR1 SGHTA, CDR2 FQGNSA. V lost 1 base to trimming and J lost 5 bases, with 4 bases between them.

CDR3 region: CASSLEGLADTTYEQYF. CDR3 DNA sequence: TGCGCCAGCAGCTTGGAAGGACTAGCGGACACAACCTACGAGCAGTACTTC. The chain has TRBV5-1 and TRBJ2-7; TRBD2 matches 10 bases. CDR1 and CDR2 from the germline V gene are SGHRS and YFSETQ. The V and J ends lost 0 bases and 2 bases, in that order; junction bases with no gene match: 8. This CDR3 has 17 amino acids.

The gene calls are TRBV13 and TRBJ2-7; D is possibly TRBD2 (6 bases). V gave up 0 bases and J gave up 3 bases, with 12 bases separating them. The length of the CDR3 is 15 residues. The V gene's germline CDR1 is PRHDT and CDR2 FYEKMQ (reference sequence). The CDR3 bases are TGTGCCAGCAGCTTAGGGGCTAGCGCATACTACGAGCAGTACTTC. Protein: CASSLGASAYYEQYF.

The chain employs TRBV4-2 and TRBJ1-4; D unresolved. Germline-derived CDR1 and CDR2 are LGHNA and YNFKEQ. The CDR3 is made up of 16 amino acids. V lost 0 bases and J lost 5, with 13 bases in between. For the CDR3, the DNA is TGTGCCAGCAGCCAAGATTATTCGAGGAGGAATGAAAAACTGTTTTTT. This translates into CASSQDYSRRNEKLFF.

CDR3 nucleotides: TGTGCCAGCAGCTGGCGGGGGACTAGCGGGTCCACCGGGGAGCTGTTTTTT. Translating it yields CASSWRGTSGSTGELFF. The J gene is TRBJ2-2, the V gene TRBV11-2; 12 nucleotides match TRBD2. Germline V gene lookup returns CDR1 SGHAT and CDR2 FQNNGV. Trimming at V came to 4 bases and at J to 4 bases, leaving 7 bases not matched to a gene. The CDR3 covers 17 residues.

The V call is TRBV20-1, the J call TRBJ1-1; unclear D gene. Between the trimmed V and J ends, which lost 4 bases and 4 bases, there was a span of 7 bases. The CDR3 spans 11 residues. Germline V gene lookup returns CDR1 DFQATT and CDR2 SNEGSKA (reference sequence). The CDR3 sequence: CSAIELTEAFF. The CDR3 DNA sequence: TGCAGTGCTATAGAACTCACTGAAGCTTTCTTT.

The gene calls are TRBV5-1 and TRBJ2-5; 9 positions agree with TRBD2. Germline CDR1 SGHRS, CDR2 YFSETQ. CDR3 length: 17 amino acids. V shed 0 bases, J shed 4 bases, and the junction held 10 bases outside the gene matches. The CDR3 DNA sequence: TGCGCCAGCAGCTTGGCGGGAGCGGGAGGTGCGGGAGAGACCCAGTACTTC. As protein: CASSLAGAGGAGETQYF.

The V gene is TRBV19, the J gene TRBJ1-2; D may be TRBD1 (5 bases). Germline V gene lookup returns CDR1 LNHDA and CDR2 SQIVND (reference sequence). This CDR3 is 14 amino acids long. The ends were cut back, 6 bases at V and 8 bases at J, with 19 bases in the middle. As DNA, the CDR3 is TGTGCCAGTAGACCCGGGGCCCAGGGAGGCGGCTACACCTTC. Residues: CASRPGAQGGGYTF.

The rearrangement links TRBV10-3 to TRBJ1-2; D gene ambiguous. Germline V gene data show CDR1 as ENHRY and CDR2 as SYGVKD. The CDR3 sequence is 12 residues long. The ends were cut back, 4 bases at V and 6 bases at J, with 9 bases in the middle. CDR3 region: CAISGGADGYTF. CDR3 nucleotides: TGTGCCATCAGTGGAGGAGCAGATGGCTACACCTTC.

The sample holds a few counts of this clone. The chain has TRBV10-3 and TRBJ2-7, with 9 bases identical to TRBD1. The CDR3 has 14 amino acids. The V and J ends lost 6 bases and 5 bases, in that order; junction bases with no gene match: 8. CDR1 is ENHRY, CDR2 SYGVKD, per germline. CDR3 in amino acids: CAIRDDRGKDEQYF. Written as DNA, the CDR3 is TGTGCCATCAGAGACGACAGGGGGAAGGACGAGCAGTACTTC.

V usage is TRBV19 and J usage is TRBJ2-7, with 11 bases aligning to TRBD1. This CDR3 contains 15 residues. CDR1 and CDR2 from the germline V gene are LNHDA and SQIVND (reference sequence). Losses at the gene ends were 10 bases for V and 4 bases for J; bases not matched to a gene: 12. CDR3 DNA sequence: TGTGCCACGAAAGAGGGACAGGGGGTGTTTTACGAGCAGTACTTC. This sequence encodes CATKEGQGVFYEQYF. The entire variable domain, with the rest obtained from reference TRBV19 and TRBJ2-7, is as follows: DGGITQSPKYLFRKEGQNVTLSCEQNLNHDAMYWYRQDPGQGLRLIYYSQIVNDFQKGDIAEGYSVSREKKESFPLTVTSAQKNPTAFYLCATKEGQGVFYEQYFGPGTRLTVT.

The V call is TRBV6-5, the J call TRBJ1-1; 9 bases map to TRBD1. Germline-derived CDR1 and CDR2 are MNHEY and SVGAGI. J was trimmed by 6 bases and V by 7 bases; bases with no gene match: 12. The CDR3 is 15 amino acids. CDR3 nucleotides: TGTGCCAGCATCCCTTCCGGGACAGGGATTGCTGAAGCTTTCTTT. Its translation: CASIPSGTGIAEAFF.

The gene calls are TRBV2 and TRBJ2-7; 11 positions match TRBD2. V lost 7 bases, J lost 3 bases, and 5 bases stayed unmatched. The CDR3 consists of 14 residues. Germline values: CDR1 SNHLY, CDR2 FYNNEI. The CDR3 here is CASMGLAAFYEQYF. CDR3 DNA sequence: TGTGCCAGCATGGGACTAGCGGCTTTCTACGAGCAGTACTTC. The full variable domain, rest sourced from reference TRBV2 and TRBJ2-7, is EPEVTQTPSHQVTQMGQEVILRCVPISNHLYFYWYRQILGQKVEFLVSFYNNEISEKSEIFDDQFSVERPDGSNFTLKIRSTKLEDSAMYFCASMGLAAFYEQYFGPGTRLTVT.

The genes are TRBV7-6 and TRBJ2-7, with a weak D call TRBD2 (5 bases). Germline V lookup: CDR1 SGHVS, CDR2 FNYEAQ. The CDR3 has 15 amino acids. Trimming took 2 bases from V and 0 from J, leaving 11 bases between them. CDR3 amino acids: CASSLMPRDSYEQYF. In DNA form, the CDR3 reads TGTGCCAGCAGCTTAATGCCACGGGACTCCTACGAGCAGTACTTC. Looking up the rest from reference TRBV7-6 and TRBJ2-7 gives the full variable domain: GAGVSQSPRYKVTKRGQDVALRCDPISGHVSLYWYRQALGQGPEFLTYFNYEAQQDKSGLPNDRFSAERPEGSISTLTIQRTEQRDSAMYRCASSLMPRDSYEQYFGPGTRLTVT.

This clone came up once. The gene calls are TRBV7-3 and TRBJ2-3; 9 nucleotides line up with TRBD2. The CDR3 length is 18 residues. Unmatched junction bases numbered 12, after V lost 5 bases and J lost 0 bases. From germline, CDR1 is SGHTA and CDR2 FQGTGA. The CDR3 coding sequence is TGTGCCAGCAGCCCAATCCCCTCTAGCGGGACTAGCACAGATACGCAGTATTTT. It yields the protein CASSPIPSSGTSTDTQYF. Looking up the rest from reference TRBV7-3 and TRBJ2-3 gives the full variable domain: GAGVSQTPSNKVTEKGKYVELRCDPISGHTALYWYRQSLGQGPEFLIYFQGTGAADDSGLPNDRFFAVRPEGSVSTLKIQRTERGDSAVYLCASSPIPSSGTSTDTQYFGPGTRLTVL.

The chain combines TRBV20-1 with TRBJ2-5, with a tentative D call TRBD2 (6 bases). The CDR3 sequence is 17 residues long. CDR1 and CDR2 (germline): DFQATT, SNEGSKA (reference sequence). V lost 3 bases and J 5 bases, leaving 25 bases between the germline ends. CDR3 DNA sequence: TGCAGTGCTAGTTTGTTGACGGGGACTGCGGGGCGGGAGACCCAGTACTTC. It specifies CSASLLTGTAGRETQYF.

The rearrangement joins TRBV4-1 to TRBJ2-1; TRBD2 might be the D (5 bases). CDR1 and CDR2 from the germline V gene are MGHRA and YSYEKL. The V end lost 1 base, the J end lost 0 bases, and 16 bases lay between the germline ends. This CDR3 spans 18 amino acids. CDR3 nucleotide sequence: TGCGCCAGCAGCCAAGGAGGGCCCGGGTGGGGCTCCTACAATGAGCAGTTCTTC. Residues: CASSQGGPGWGSYNEQFF.

The chain couples TRBV7-9 to TRBJ2-7; 10 bases align to TRBD2. Germline V CDR1 and CDR2: SEHNR, FQNEAQ (reference sequence). This CDR3 region has 15 residues. V was clipped by 4 bases and J by 3 bases; unmatched bases: 6. CDR3 region: CASSSTSGVRYEQYF. DNA of the CDR3: TGTGCCAGCAGCTCCACTAGCGGGGTCCGCTACGAGCAGTACTTC.

The CDR3, as DNA: TGTGCCAGCAGCCAAGATCCCCGCGGGGAGCTGTTTTTT. Amino acid sequence: CASSQDPRGELFF. The rearrangement links TRBV4-2 to TRBJ2-2, with D unresolved. This CDR3 region has 13 residues. V shed 0 bases and J shed 7 bases, with 6 bases lying between them. CDR1 and CDR2 (germline): LGHNA, YNFKEQ.